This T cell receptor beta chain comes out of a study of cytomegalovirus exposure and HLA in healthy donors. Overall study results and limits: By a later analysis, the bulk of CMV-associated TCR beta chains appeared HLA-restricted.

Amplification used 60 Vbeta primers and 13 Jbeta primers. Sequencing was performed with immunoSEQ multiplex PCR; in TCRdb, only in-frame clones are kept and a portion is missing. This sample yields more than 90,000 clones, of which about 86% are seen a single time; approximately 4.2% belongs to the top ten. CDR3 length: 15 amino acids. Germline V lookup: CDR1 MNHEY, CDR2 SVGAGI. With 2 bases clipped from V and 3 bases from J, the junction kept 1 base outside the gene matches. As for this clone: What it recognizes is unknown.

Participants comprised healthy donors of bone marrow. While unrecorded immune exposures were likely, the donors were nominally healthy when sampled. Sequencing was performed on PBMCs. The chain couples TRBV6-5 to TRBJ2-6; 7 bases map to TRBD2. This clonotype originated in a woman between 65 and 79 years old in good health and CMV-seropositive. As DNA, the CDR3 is TGTGCCAGCAGTTACGGGAGGGTTGGGGCCAACGTCCTGACTTTC. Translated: CASSYGRVGANVLTF.